Shown below are 10 T cell receptor beta chains from a single sample sequenced in a study of T cells in women clearing cervical HPV infection. Sequencing used immunoSEQ multiplex PCR; TCRdb keeps in-frame clones, though not all of them. The sample has about 33,000 clones. The sample was blood buffy coat. Receptor source: a woman between 18 and 70 years old with a cervical HPV16 infection that either progressed to CIN3+ or cleared (not recorded which).

Comments on this clone: The DNA ends 3 residues before the CDR3 does, and the rest of the CDR3 is filled in from the germline J gene. The gene calls are TRBV5-4 and TRBJ2-3, with TRBD2 matching over 12 bases. This CDR3 contains 16 residues. J lost 6 bases, V lost 4 bases, and 9 bases had no gene match. CDR1 is SGHNT and CDR2 is YYREEE in the germline V gene (reference sequence). CDR3 amino acids: CASSARLAGDGDTQYF. The CDR3 DNA, read in part, is TGTGCCAGCAGCGCAAGACTAGCGGGAGATGGGGATACG.

Worth noting for this clone: The read ends 3 residues early relative to the CDR3; the germline J gene fills the gap. V gene TRBV13 combines with J gene TRBJ2-7; D is perhaps TRBD2 (6 bases). The V gene's germline CDR1 is PRHDT and CDR2 FYEKMQ (reference sequence). The V end was cut by 0 bases, the J end by 0 bases, with 9 bases between. This CDR3 is built from 15 residues. CDR3 residues: CASSLGDYSSYEQYF. The DNA read from the CDR3 is TGTGCCAGCAGCTTAGGGGACTACTCCTCCTACGAG. The variable domain in full, completed from reference TRBV13 and TRBJ2-7, reads AAGVIQSPRHLIKEKRETATLKCYPIPRHDTVYWYQQGPGQDPQFLISFYEKMQSDKGSIPDRFSAQQFSDYHSELNMSSLELGDSALYFCASSLGDYSSYEQYFGPGTRLTVT.

On this clone itself: Read data end 3 residues before the CDR3 end; the end is taken from the germline J gene. The rearrangement uses TRBV11-2 and TRBJ2-1; 9 bases align to TRBD1. CDR3 length equals 13 residues. The V segment lost 8 bases and the J segment 7 bases; nucleotides outside the gene matches: 6. CDR1 and CDR2 from the germline V gene are SGHAT and FQNNGV. The CDR3 spells CASDRGWRNEQFF. CDR3 DNA (partial): TGTGCCAGCGACAGGGGGTGGCGGAATGAG. The entire variable domain, with the rest obtained from reference TRBV11-2 and TRBJ2-1, is as follows: EAGVAQSPRYKIIEKRQSVAFWCNPISGHATLYWYQQILGQGPKLLIQFQNNGVVDDSQLPKDRFSAERLKGVDSTLKIQPAKLEDSAVYLCASDRGWRNEQFFGPGTRLTVL.

Remarks on this clone: Read sequence stops 3 residues before the CDR3 end, and the germline J gene provides the missing end. V gene TRBV5-4 combines with J gene TRBJ1-1; 7 nucleotides align to TRBD1. V gave up 7 bases and J gave up 6 bases; unmatched junction bases: 9. The CDR3 extends over 13 amino acids. The germline CDR1 and CDR2 sequences are SGHNT and YYREEE (reference sequence). CDR3 amino acids: CASHFTGDPEAFF. Incomplete CDR3 DNA: TGTGCCAGCCATTTCACAGGGGATCCTGAA.

Turning to this clone: The observed sequence ends 3 residues before the CDR3 terminus, with the missing tail filled in from the germline J gene. The V and J genes are TRBV5-1 and TRBJ2-2; TRBD1 is a possible D gene (6 bases). This CDR3 has 13 amino acids. CDR1 and CDR2 (germline): SGHRS, YFSETQ. Trimming removed 2 bases from V and 7 bases from J, with 9 bases in between. The CDR3 DNA, read in part, is TGCGCCAGCAGCTTACAGGGTGGCGGGGAG. Protein: CASSLQGGGE. The full CDR3 protein is CASSLQGGGELFF.

Turning to this clone: Read coverage stops 3 residues before the CDR3 terminus; the germline J gene supplies the remainder. The chain combines TRBV28 with TRBJ2-1, with D maybe TRBD2 (6 bases). Trimming took 5 bases from V and 1 from J, leaving 12 bases between them. Germline V gene sequence: CDR1 MDHEN, CDR2 SYDVKM. This CDR3 contains 15 residues. The sequenced CDR3 bases are TGTGCCAGCAGTGGCTTTAGCGGATCCTACAATGAG. It yields the protein CASSGFSGSYNE. The entire CDR3 protein is CASSGFSGSYNEQFF.

Note on this clone: The read comes to an end 3 residues before the CDR3 does, leaving the germline J gene to fill in the end. This chain uses TRBV5-6 with TRBJ1-2, with 9 bases fitting TRBD1. The CDR3 loop spans 13 amino acids. Germline V gene data show CDR1 as SGHDT and CDR2 as YYEEEE. CDR3 DNA, as far as it was read: TGTGCCAGCAGCAGTACAGGGGGCCGGGGC. Protein sequence: CASSSTGGRG. From start to end, the CDR3 is CASSSTGGRGYTF.

In the case of this clone: The CDR3 end falls 3 residues outside the read, so it is completed with the germline J gene. This chain uses TRBV2 with TRBJ1-6; D not certain. The CDR3 is made up of 13 amino acids. Germline V gene sequence: CDR1 SNHLY, CDR2 FYNNEI. Trimming took 3 bases from V and 7 from J, leaving 7 bases between them. This chain's CDR3 is CASSDTGNSPLHF. The covered CDR3 bases are TGTGCCAGCAGTGACACGGGGAATTCACCC. Full variable domain (missing parts from reference TRBV2 and TRBJ1-6): EPEVTQTPSHQVTQMGQEVILRCVPISNHLYFYWYRQILGQKVEFLVSFYNNEISEKSEIFDDQFSVERPDGSNFTLKIRSTKLEDSAMYFCASSDTGNSPLHFGNGTRLTVT.

A remark on this clone: The CDR3 is cut off 3 residues early in the read; its end comes from the germline J gene. The V and J genes are TRBV7-9 and TRBJ1-5; 7 bases are a match to TRBD1. There are 14 residues in the CDR3. Germline lookup yields CDR1 SEHNR and CDR2 FQNEAQ (reference sequence). V was clipped by 7 bases and J by 4 bases; unmatched bases: 7. CDR3 sequence reads: CASTQGGGNQPQHF. Partial CDR3 DNA: TGTGCCAGCACCCAGGGGGGCGGAAATCAGCCC.

Remarks on this clone: The DNA ends 3 residues before the CDR3 does, and the rest of the CDR3 is filled in from the germline J gene. The chain joins TRBV19 to TRBJ1-4; 8 bases line up with TRBD1. Germline assignment: CDR1 LNHDA and CDR2 SQIVND (reference sequence). The CDR3 consists of 15 residues. The part of the CDR3 DNA that was read is TGTGCCAGTAGTACGGACAGGGAAGGAGGTTCACCA. The encoded protein is CASSTDREGGSP. The whole CDR3 sequence is CASSTDREGGSPLFF. The variable domain in full, completed from reference TRBV19 and TRBJ1-4, reads DGGITQSPKYLFRKEGQNVTLSCEQNLNHDAMYWYRQDPGQGLRLIYYSQIVNDFQKGDIAEGYSVSREKKESFPLTVTSAQKNPTAFYLCASSTDREGGSPLFFGSGTQLSVL.